The clone carrying this TCR beta chain was found a few times. Its antigen is as yet unknown. Next came a second PCR, run for about 7 to 12 cycles, which used a sample-barcoded 5' primer along with a J-beta primer mix. Via MiXCR, TCRdb re-called the 5' RACE reads, giving one row per CDR3 protein. The table lists more than 500,000 distinct CDR3 sequences, 27% of them singletons. The source of the sample is a study of blood T cells in healthy people across ages. Trimming at V came to 4 bases and at J to 7 bases, leaving 2 bases not matched to a gene. The CDR3 is 12 residues long. Germline CDR1 and CDR2: SQVTM and ANQGSEA. Study results and caveats: Both higher diversity and more naive CD4+ cells marked long-lived donors when set against aged donors. Investigators treated diversity estimates from one million T cells as underestimates.

Sample: blood. The TCR originated in a woman aged 65 to 85 in good health. The V gene is TRBV29-1, the J gene TRBJ1-4; 8 bases align to TRBD1. This CDR3 is CSVAGGGEKLFF. The DNA of the CDR3 is TGCAGCGTTGCAGGGGGCGGTGAAAAACTGTTTTTT.